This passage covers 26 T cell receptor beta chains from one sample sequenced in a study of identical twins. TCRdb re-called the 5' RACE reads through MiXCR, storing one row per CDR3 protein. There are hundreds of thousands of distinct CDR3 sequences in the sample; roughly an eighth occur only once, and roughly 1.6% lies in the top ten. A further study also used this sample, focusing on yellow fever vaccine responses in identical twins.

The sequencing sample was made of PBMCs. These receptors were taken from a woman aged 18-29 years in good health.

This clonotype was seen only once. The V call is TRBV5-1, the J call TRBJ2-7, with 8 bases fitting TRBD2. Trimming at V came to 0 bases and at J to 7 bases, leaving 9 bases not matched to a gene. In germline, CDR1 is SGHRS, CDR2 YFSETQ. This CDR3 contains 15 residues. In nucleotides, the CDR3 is TGCGCCAGCAGCTTGGCCGGGGGAGCGGGAGAAGAGCAGTACTTC. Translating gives CASSLAGGAGEEQYF.

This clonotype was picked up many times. CDR3 in DNA: TGCAGTGCTGCTCGGGACACCCAAGAGACCCAGTACTTC. Translation gives CSAARDTQETQYF. J is TRBJ2-5 and V is TRBV20-1, with a tentative D call TRBD1 (6 bases). V lost 5 bases and J lost 1, with 11 bases in between. The CDR3 spans 13 residues. Germline CDR1 reads DFQATT; CDR2 reads SNEGSKA (reference sequence).

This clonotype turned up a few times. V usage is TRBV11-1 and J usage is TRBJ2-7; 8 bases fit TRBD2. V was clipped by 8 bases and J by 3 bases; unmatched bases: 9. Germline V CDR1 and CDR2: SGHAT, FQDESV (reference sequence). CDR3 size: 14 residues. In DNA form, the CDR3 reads TGTGCCAGCTCCCGGGGGGGGCAATACTACGAGCAGTACTTC. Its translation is CASSRGGQYYEQYF.

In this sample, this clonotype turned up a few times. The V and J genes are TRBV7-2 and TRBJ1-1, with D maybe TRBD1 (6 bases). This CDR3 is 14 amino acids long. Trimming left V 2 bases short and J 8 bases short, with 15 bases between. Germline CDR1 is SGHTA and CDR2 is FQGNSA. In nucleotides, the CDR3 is TGTGCCAGCAGCTTAAGAGGGACATCTCCCGAAGCTTTCTTT. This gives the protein CASSLRGTSPEAFF.

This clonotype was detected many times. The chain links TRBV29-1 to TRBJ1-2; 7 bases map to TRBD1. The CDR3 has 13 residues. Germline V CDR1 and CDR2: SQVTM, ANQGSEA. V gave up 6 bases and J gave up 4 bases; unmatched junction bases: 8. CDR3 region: CSVNTDRAYGYTF. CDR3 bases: TGCAGCGTCAACACCGACAGGGCCTATGGCTACACCTTC.

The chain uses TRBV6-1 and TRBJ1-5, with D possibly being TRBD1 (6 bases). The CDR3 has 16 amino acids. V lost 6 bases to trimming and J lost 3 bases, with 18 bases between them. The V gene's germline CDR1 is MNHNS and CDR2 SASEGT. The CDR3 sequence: CASRKTGTTYNQPQHF. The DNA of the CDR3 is TGTGCCAGCAGAAAGACAGGAACAACTTACAATCAGCCCCAGCATTTT.

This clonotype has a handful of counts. CDR3 sequence: CASSLVTGWSTDTQYF. Here the CDR3 DNA reads TGTGCCAGCAGTTTGGTGACAGGGTGGAGCACAGATACGCAGTATTTT. The rearrangement joins TRBV28 to TRBJ2-3, with 7 positions matching TRBD1. This CDR3 is built from 16 residues. The trim removed 3 bases at V and 0 bases at J, leaving 6 bases unmatched. In germline, CDR1 is MDHEN, CDR2 SYDVKM.

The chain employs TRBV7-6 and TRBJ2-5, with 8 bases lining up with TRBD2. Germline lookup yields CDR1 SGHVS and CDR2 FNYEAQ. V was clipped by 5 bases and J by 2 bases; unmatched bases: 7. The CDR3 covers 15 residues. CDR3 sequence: CASSQRRGAQETQYF. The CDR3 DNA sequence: TGTGCCAGCAGCCAACGGCGGGGGGCACAAGAGACCCAGTACTTC.

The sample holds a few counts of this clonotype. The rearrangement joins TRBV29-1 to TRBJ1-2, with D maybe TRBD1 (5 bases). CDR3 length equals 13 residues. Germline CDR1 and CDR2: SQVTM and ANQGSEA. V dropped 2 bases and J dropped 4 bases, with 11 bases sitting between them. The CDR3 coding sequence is TGCAGCGTTGAACAGGGAAGAATCTATGGCTACACCTTC. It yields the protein CSVEQGRIYGYTF.

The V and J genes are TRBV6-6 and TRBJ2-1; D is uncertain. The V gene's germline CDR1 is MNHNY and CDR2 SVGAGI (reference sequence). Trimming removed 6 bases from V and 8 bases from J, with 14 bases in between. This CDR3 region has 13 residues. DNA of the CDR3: TGTGCCAGCAGCCGACCACCTGGGGATGAGCAGTTCTTC. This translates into CASSRPPGDEQFF.

CDR3 in amino acids: CASSLELAGFNEQFF. CDR3 in DNA: TGCGCCAGCAGCTTGGAGCTAGCGGGTTTCAATGAGCAGTTCTTC. The chain links TRBV5-1 to TRBJ2-1, with 8 bases fitting TRBD2. Trimming cost V 0 bases and J 6 bases; bases outside gene matches: 5. The CDR3 spans 15 residues. Germline V gene data show CDR1 as SGHRS and CDR2 as YFSETQ. Together with reference TRBV5-1 and TRBJ2-1, the CDR3 gives the full variable domain: KAGVTQTPRYLIKTRGQQVTLSCSPISGHRSVSWYQQTPGQGLQFLFEYFSETQRNKGNFPGRFSGRQFSNSRSEMNVSTLELGDSALYLCASSLELAGFNEQFFGPGTRLTVL.

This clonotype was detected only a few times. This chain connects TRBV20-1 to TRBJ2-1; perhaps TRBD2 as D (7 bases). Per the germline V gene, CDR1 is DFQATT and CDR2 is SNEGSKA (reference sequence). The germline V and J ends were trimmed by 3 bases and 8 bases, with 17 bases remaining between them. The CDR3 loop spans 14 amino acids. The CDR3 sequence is CSASGGAFFDEQFF. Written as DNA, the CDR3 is TGCAGTGCTAGTGGGGGGGCCTTCTTCGATGAGCAGTTCTTC.

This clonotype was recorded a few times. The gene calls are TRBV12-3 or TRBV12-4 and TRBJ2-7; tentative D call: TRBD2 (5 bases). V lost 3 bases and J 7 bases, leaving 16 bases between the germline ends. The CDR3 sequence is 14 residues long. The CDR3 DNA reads TGTGCCAGCAGTTTGGGAAGGGAGACGGAAGAGCAGTACTTC. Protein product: CASSLGRETEEQYF.

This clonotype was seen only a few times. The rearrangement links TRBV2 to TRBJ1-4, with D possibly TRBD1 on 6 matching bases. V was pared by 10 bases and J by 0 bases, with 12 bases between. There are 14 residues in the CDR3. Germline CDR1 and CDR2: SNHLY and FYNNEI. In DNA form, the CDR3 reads TGTGCCACACAGGGCTTGGCAACTAATGAAAAACTGTTTTTT. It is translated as CATQGLATNEKLFF.

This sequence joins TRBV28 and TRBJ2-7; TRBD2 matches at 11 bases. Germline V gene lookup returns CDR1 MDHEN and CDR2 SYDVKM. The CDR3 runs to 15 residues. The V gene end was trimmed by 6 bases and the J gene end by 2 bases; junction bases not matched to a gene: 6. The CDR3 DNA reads TGTGCCAGCAGATCCGGGACTAGCGGAGCCTACGAGCAGTACTTC. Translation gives CASRSGTSGAYEQYF.

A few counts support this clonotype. CDR3 sequence (DNA): TGTGCCAGCAGAAAGGACGGGGGGTACAATGAGCAGTTCTTC. This translates into CASRKDGGYNEQFF. V usage is TRBV12-3 or TRBV12-4 and J usage is TRBJ2-1; 7 bases agree with TRBD2. V was clipped by 6 bases and J by 4 bases; unmatched bases: 6. The CDR3 length is 14 residues.

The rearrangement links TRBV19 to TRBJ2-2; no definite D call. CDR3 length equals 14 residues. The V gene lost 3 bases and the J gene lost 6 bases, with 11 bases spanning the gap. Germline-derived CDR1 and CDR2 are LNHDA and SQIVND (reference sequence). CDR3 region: CASSMGVSAGELFF. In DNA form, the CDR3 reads TGTGCCAGTAGTATGGGTGTAAGTGCCGGGGAGCTGTTTTTT.

CDR3 loop: CSARVGTGYNEQFF. In DNA, the CDR3 is TGCAGTGCTAGAGTGGGGACAGGCTACAATGAGCAGTTCTTC. This chain uses TRBV20-1 with TRBJ2-1; 8 positions match TRBD1. CDR1 and CDR2 from the germline V gene are DFQATT and SNEGSKA (reference sequence). The CDR3 sequence is 14 residues long. The V gene end was trimmed by 1 base and the J gene end by 3 bases; junction bases not matched to a gene: 2.

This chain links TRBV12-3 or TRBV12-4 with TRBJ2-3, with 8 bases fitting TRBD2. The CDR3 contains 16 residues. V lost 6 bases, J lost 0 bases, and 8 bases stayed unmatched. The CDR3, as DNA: TGTGCCAGCAGGACGAGCGGGGGAGGAAGCACAGATACGCAGTATTTT. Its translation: CASRTSGGGSTDTQYF.

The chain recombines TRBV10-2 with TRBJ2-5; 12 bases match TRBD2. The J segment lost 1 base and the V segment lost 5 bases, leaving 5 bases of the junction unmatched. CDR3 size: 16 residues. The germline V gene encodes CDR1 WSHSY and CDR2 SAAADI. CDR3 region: CASSSTSGRTQETQYF. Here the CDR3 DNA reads TGCGCCAGCAGTAGCACTAGCGGGAGGACCCAAGAGACCCAGTACTTC.

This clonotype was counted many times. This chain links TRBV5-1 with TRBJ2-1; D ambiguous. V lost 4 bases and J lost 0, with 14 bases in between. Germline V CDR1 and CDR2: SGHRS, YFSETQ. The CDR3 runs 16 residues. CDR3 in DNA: TGCGCCAGCAGCGACGGACCCACAAGCTCCTACAATGAGCAGTTCTTC. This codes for CASSDGPTSSYNEQFF. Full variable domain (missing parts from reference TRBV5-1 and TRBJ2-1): KAGVTQTPRYLIKTRGQQVTLSCSPISGHRSVSWYQQTPGQGLQFLFEYFSETQRNKGNFPGRFSGRQFSNSRSEMNVSTLELGDSALYLCASSDGPTSSYNEQFFGPGTRLTVL.

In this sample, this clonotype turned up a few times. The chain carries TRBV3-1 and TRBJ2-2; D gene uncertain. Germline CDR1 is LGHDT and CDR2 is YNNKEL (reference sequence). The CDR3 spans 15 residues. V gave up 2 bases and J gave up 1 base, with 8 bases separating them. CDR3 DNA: TGTGCCAGCAGCCAACACAGCCGGAACACCGGGGAGCTGTTTTTT. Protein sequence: CASSQHSRNTGELFF.

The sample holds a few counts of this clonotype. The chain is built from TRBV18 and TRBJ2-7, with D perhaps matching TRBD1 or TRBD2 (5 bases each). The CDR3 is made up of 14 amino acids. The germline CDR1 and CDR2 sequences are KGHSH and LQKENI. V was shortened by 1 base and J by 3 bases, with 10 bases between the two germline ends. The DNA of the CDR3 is TGTGCCAGCTCACCACAGGGACGAAGCTACGAGCAGTACTTC. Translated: CASSPQGRSYEQYF.

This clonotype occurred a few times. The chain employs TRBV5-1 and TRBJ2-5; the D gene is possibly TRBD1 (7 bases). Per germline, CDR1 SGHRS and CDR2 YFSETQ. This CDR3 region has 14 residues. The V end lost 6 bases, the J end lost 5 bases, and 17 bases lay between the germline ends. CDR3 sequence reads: CASTKNQGGETQYF. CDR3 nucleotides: TGCGCCAGCACCAAAAACCAGGGGGGTGAGACCCAGTACTTC.

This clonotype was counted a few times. The CDR3 here is CSARDMDRVSQETQYF. The CDR3 coding sequence is TGCAGTGCTAGAGATATGGACAGGGTCAGTCAAGAGACCCAGTACTTC. The V call is TRBV20-1, the J call TRBJ2-5; the match to TRBD1 covers 8 bases. The V segment lost 0 bases and the J segment 2 bases; nucleotides outside the gene matches: 8. The CDR3 is 16 amino acids. CDR1 and CDR2 (germline): DFQATT, SNEGSKA (reference sequence).

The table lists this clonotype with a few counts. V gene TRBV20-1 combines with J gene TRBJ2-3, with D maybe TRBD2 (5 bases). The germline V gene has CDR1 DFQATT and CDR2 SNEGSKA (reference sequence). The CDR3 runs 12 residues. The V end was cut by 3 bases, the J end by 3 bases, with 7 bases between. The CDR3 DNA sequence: TGCAGTGCTAGGGACTGGACAGATACGCAGTATTTT. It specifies CSARDWTDTQYF.